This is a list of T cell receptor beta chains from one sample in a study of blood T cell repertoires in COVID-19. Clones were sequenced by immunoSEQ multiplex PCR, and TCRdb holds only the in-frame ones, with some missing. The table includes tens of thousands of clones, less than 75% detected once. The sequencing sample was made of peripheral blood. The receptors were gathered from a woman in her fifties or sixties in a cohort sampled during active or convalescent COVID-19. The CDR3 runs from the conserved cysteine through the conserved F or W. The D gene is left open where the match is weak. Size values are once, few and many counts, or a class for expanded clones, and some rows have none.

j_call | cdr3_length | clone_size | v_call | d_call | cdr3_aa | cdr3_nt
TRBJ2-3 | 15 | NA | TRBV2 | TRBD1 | CASSPGTGGGDTQYF | TGTGCCAGCAGTCCCGGGACAGGGGGCGGAGATACGCAGTATTTT
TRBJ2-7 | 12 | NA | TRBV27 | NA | CASGRHRYEQYF | TGTGCCAGCGGGCGACACCGGTACGAGCAGTACTTC
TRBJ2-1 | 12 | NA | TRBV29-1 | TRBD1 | CSVESLSDRGFF | TGCAGCGTCGAGAGCTTATCGGACAGGGGGTTCTTC
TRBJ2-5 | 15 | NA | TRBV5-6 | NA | CASSRGQGDLETQYF | TGTGCCAGCAGCCGGGGGCAGGGGGACTTGGAGACCCAGTACTTC
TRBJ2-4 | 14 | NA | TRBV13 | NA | CASSLAPGKNIQYF | TGTGCCAGCAGCTTAGCTCCAGGCAAAAACATTCAGTACTTC
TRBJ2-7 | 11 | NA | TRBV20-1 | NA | CSAPQVYEQYF | TGCAGTGCGCCACAGGTCTACGAGCAGTACTTC
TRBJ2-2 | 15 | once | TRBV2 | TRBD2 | CASRGLAGEIGELFF | TGTGCCAGCAGGGGACTAGCGGGGGAAATCGGGGAGCTGTTTTTT
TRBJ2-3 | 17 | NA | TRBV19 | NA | CASSSTPMGSDLDTQYF | TGTGCCAGTAGTTCGACCCCTATGGGTAGCGACCTAGATACGCAGTATTTT
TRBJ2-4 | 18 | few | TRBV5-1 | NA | CASSLDTTKPLAKNIQYF | TGCGCCAGCAGCTTGGACACAACCAAACCCCTAGCCAAAAACATTCAGTACTTC
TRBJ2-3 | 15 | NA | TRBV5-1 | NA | CASIRGGGSTDTQYF | TGCGCCAGCATACGAGGCGGAGGTAGCACAGATACGCAGTATTTT
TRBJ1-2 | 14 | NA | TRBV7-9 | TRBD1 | CAGGSSDRGVGYTF | TGTGCCGGGGGTTCTTCGGACAGGGGCGTAGGCTACACCTTC
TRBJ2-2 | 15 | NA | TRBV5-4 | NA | CASSPTGIRTGELFF | TGTGCCAGCAGCCCAACAGGGATTCGGACCGGGGAGCTGTTTTTT
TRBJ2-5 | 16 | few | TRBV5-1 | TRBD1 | CASSRHGQGVGETQYF | TGCGCCAGCAGCCGACACGGGCAGGGGGTAGGGGAGACCCAGTACTTC
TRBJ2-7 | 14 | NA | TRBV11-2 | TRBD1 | CASSLDGTAYEQYF | TGTGCCAGCAGCTTAGATGGGACAGCCTACGAGCAGTACTTC
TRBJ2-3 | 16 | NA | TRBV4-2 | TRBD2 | CASSQEPAGLTDTQYF | TGTGCCAGCAGCCAAGAACCAGCGGGGCTCACAGATACGCAGTATTTT
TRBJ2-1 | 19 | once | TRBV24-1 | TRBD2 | CATSGPAGGPFDRVSEQFF | TGTGCCACCAGTGGCCCAGCGGGGGGGCCATTTGATAGGGTGTCGGAGCAGTTCTTC
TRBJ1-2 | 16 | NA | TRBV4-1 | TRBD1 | CASSQAGTGFNYGYTF | TGCGCCAGCAGCCAAGCCGGGACAGGTTTTAACTATGGCTACACCTTC
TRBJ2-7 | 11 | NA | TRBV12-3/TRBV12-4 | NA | CASSSYYEQYF | TGTGCCAGCAGTTCTTATTACGAGCAGTACTTC
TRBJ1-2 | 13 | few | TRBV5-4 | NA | CASSEPHRYGYTF | TGTGCCAGCAGCGAGCCCCACCGGTATGGCTACACCTTC
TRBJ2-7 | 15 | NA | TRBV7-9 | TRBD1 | CASSLAGQGGGEQYF | TGTGCCAGCAGCTTAGCGGGACAGGGGGGAGGCGAGCAGTACTTC
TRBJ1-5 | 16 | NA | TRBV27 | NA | CARGGVRLTGNQPQHF | TGTGCCAGAGGGGGGGTCCGGTTAACTGGCAATCAGCCCCAGCATTTT
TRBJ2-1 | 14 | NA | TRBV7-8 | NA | CASSFSYSYNEQFF | TGTGCCAGCAGCTTTTCCTACTCCTACAATGAGCAGTTCTTC
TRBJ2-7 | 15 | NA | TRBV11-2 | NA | CASSSLPGYSYEQYF | TGTGCCAGCAGCTCTTTGCCCGGGTACTCATACGAGCAGTACTTC
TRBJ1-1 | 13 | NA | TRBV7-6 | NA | CASSPTQNTEAFF | TGTGCCAGCAGCCCAACACAGAACACTGAAGCTTTCTTT
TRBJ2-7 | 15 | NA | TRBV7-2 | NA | CASSVDISSSYEQYF | TGTGCCAGCAGCGTCGACATATCGAGCTCCTACGAGCAGTACTTC
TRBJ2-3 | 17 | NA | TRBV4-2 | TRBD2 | CASSQDRGSGLTDTQYF | TGTGCCAGCAGCCAAGATAGGGGTAGCGGGCTCACAGATACGCAGTATTTT
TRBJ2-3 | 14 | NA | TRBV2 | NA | CASSEQARTDTQYF | TGTGCCAGCAGTGAACAGGCCCGCACAGATACGCAGTATTTT
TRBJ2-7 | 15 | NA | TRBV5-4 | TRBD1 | CASSLDRGPYYEQYF | TGTGCCAGCAGCTTGGACAGGGGGCCCTACTACGAGCAGTACTTC
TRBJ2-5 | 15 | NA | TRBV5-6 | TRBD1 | CASSYGTGKIETQYF | TGTGCCAGCAGCTACGGGACAGGGAAAATTGAGACCCAGTACTTC
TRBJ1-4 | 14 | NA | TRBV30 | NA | CAWSPSLRGEKLFF | TGTGCCTGGAGCCCCTCCCTGAGGGGGGAAAAACTGTTTTTT
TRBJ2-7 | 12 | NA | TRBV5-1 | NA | CASSFLGREQYF | TGCGCCAGCAGCTTTCTGGGGCGGGAGCAGTACTTC
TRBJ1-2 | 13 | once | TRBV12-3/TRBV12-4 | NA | CASQGWGNYGYTF | TGTGCCAGCCAGGGGTGGGGGAACTATGGCTACACCTTC
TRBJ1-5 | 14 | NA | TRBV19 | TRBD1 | CASTDRGRNQPQHF | TGTGCCAGTACTGACAGGGGGAGGAATCAGCCCCAGCATTTT
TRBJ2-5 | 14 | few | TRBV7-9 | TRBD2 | CASSLGLAGETQYF | TGTGCCAGCAGCTTGGGACTAGCGGGCGAGACCCAGTACTTC
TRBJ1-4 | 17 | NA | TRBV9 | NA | CASSRAGGRATNEKLFF | TGTGCCAGCAGCCGCGCGGGCGGACGGGCAACTAATGAAAAACTGTTTTTT
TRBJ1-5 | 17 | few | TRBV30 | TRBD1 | CAWSARQGAWSNQPQHF | TGTGCCTGGAGTGCCCGACAGGGGGCATGGAGCAATCAGCCCCAGCATTTT
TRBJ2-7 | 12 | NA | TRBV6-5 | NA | CASSYAGYEQYF | TGTGCCAGCAGTTACGCGGGCTACGAGCAGTACTTC
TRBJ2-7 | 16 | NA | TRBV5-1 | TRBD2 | CASSLVWLAGVGEQYF | TGCGCCAGCAGCTTGGTATGGTTAGCGGGGGTAGGCGAGCAGTACTTC
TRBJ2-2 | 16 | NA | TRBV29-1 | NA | CSVGYSQGSDTGELFF | TGCAGCGTTGGGTATTCGCAGGGGTCGGACACCGGGGAGCTGTTTTTT
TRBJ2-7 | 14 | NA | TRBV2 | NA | CASSDQDTSYEQYF | TGTGCCAGCAGTGATCAGGACACATCCTACGAGCAGTACTTC
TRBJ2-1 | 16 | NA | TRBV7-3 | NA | CASSPYGQSKSGEQFF | TGTGCCAGCAGCCCATACGGACAGTCAAAATCGGGTGAGCAGTTCTTC
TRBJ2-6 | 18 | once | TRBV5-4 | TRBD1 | CASSLGGTGGAGANVLTF | TGTGCCAGCAGCTTGGGGGGGACAGGGGGGGCTGGGGCCAACGTCCTGACTTTC
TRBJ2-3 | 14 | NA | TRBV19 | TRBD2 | CASSIGRTSLTQYF | TGTGCCAGTAGTATTGGTCGGACTAGTTTAACGCAGTATTTT
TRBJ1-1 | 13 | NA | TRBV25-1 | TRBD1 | CASSNRGRGEAFF | TGTGCCAGCAGTAACAGGGGGCGCGGTGAAGCTTTCTTT
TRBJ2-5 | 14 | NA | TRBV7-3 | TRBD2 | CASSLRTSGETQYF | TGTGCCAGCAGCTTGAGGACTAGCGGGGAGACCCAGTACTTC
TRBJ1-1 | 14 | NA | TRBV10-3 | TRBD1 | CASGGTGVGTEAFF | TGTGCCTCCGGAGGGACAGGGGTGGGCACTGAAGCTTTCTTT
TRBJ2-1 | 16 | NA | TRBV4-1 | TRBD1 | CASSQGPQGIYNEQFF | TGCGCCAGCAGCCAGGGACCACAGGGGATCTACAATGAGCAGTTCTTC
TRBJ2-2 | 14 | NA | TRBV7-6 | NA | CASSSRLVAGELFF | TGTGCCAGCAGCTCAAGACTAGTCGCCGGGGAGCTGTTTTTT
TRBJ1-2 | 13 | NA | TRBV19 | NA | CASSPNINYGYTF | TGTGCCAGTAGTCCGAACATTAACTATGGCTACACCTTC
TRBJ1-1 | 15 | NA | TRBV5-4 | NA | CASSSEGILNTEAFF | TGTGCCAGCAGCTCTGAGGGCATTTTGAACACTGAAGCTTTCTTT
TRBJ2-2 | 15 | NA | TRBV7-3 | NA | CASSSTGTNTGELFF | TGTGCCAGCAGCTCTACAGGGACGAACACCGGGGAGCTGTTTTTT
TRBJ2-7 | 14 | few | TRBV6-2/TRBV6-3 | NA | CASSSGRGLYEQYF | TGTGCCAGCAGCTCAGGCAGGGGCCTGTACGAGCAGTACTTC
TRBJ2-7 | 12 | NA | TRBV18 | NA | CASSPGGYEQYF | TGTGCCAGCTCACCGGGGGGATACGAGCAGTACTTC
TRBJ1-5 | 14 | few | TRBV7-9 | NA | CASSSPGRNQPQHF | TGTGCCAGCAGCTCCCCGGGTCGCAATCAGCCCCAGCATTTT
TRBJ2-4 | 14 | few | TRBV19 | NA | CASSISGAKNIQYF | TGTGCCAGTAGTATTTCGGGAGCCAAAAACATTCAGTACTTC
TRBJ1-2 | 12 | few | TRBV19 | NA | CASSIPRNGYTF | TGTGCCAGTAGTATCCCGCGGAATGGCTACACCTTC
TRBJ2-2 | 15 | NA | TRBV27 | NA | CASSLGWGPGGELFF | TGTGCCAGCAGTTTAGGCTGGGGGCCGGGCGGGGAGCTGTTTTTT